This T cell receptor beta chain emerged from a study of sequential checkpoint blockade in melanoma. Whole-study context: Randomization was 1:1 between first-line nivolumab→ipilimumab and ipilimumab→nivolumab. Both treatment sequences were followed by maintenance nivolumab.

The CDR3 is 15 amino acids. CDR1 and CDR2 (germline): SGHTA, FQGTGA. The V end was cut by 2 bases, the J end by 2 bases, with 10 bases between. Treatment in this sample: randomized to nivolumab then ipilimumab (arm A) or the reverse (arm B). No patient had prior DNA-damaging chemotherapy. From thawed PBMCs, live CD3+CD8+ cells negative for CD19 and CD56 were sorted. The protocol was immunoSEQ multiplex PCR, while the TCRdb copy is restricted to in-frame clones and leaves out a portion. Seen here are tens of thousands of clones, about nine tenths observed once, and the top ten hold around 10%. Sequences were derived from CD8+ T cells sorted from blood (inferred from file names), sampled from a patient given nivolumab and ipilimumab in sequence. V is TRBV7-3 and J is TRBJ2-1, with D hard to call. The sequence came from a human donor with melanoma. CDR3 amino acids: CASSLSAATYNEQFF. CDR3 bases: TGTGCCAGCAGCTTATCGGCGGCGACCTACAATGAGCAGTTCTTC.